Presented here are 6 T cell receptor beta chains from one specimen sequenced in a study of control samples from healthy donors and cancer patients. The protocol was immunoSEQ multiplex PCR, while the TCRdb copy is restricted to in-frame clones and leaves out a portion. The repertoire holds approximately 100,000 clones, with approximately 92% as singletons. What was sequenced was blood. The receptors originated from a human donor in good health. The donor label of this sample is uncertain.

V is TRBV15 and J is TRBJ2-3; D remains ambiguous. The V end was cut by 0 bases, the J end by 4 bases, with 11 bases between. The CDR3 consists of 15 residues. Germline loops: CDR1 LNHNV, CDR2 YYDKDF (reference sequence). The CDR3 region is CATSRDPASADTQYF. In DNA, the CDR3 is TGTGCCACCAGCAGAGACCCCGCTTCCGCAGATACGCAGTATTTT.

This chain joins TRBV5-4 and TRBJ1-1; D ambiguous. Trimming cost V 0 bases and J 5 bases, with 14 bases left between them. From germline, CDR1 is SGHNT and CDR2 YYREEE (reference sequence). There are 15 residues in the CDR3. CDR3: CASSLATVSGTEAFF. CDR3 DNA sequence: TGTGCCAGCAGCTTGGCCACGGTATCAGGTACTGAAGCTTTCTTT.

The chain couples TRBV19 to TRBJ2-2; D call uncertain. The germline gives CDR1 LNHDA, CDR2 SQIVND (reference sequence). The CDR3 has 12 residues. Trimming took off 6 bases at V and 1 base at J, with 3 bases between the two ends. The CDR3 sequence is CASRKNTGELFF. Written as DNA, the CDR3 is TGTGCCAGTAGGAAGAACACCGGGGAGCTGTTTTTT.

The CDR3 coding sequence is TGTGCCAGTAGCAAATCGACAGGGGCAAGCAACTCTGGAAACACCATATATTTT. Protein: CASSKSTGASNSGNTIYF. The rearrangement joins TRBV19 to TRBJ1-3, with 8 bases that match TRBD1. Germline CDR1 LNHDA, CDR2 SQIVND (reference sequence). The CDR3 covers 18 residues. The trim removed 6 bases at V and 0 bases at J, leaving 13 bases unmatched.

This rearrangement joins TRBV6-2 or TRBV6-3 to TRBJ2-1; TRBD1 agrees at 9 bases. The CDR3 sequence is 16 residues long. Germline CDR1 reads MNHEY; CDR2 reads SVGEGT. V dropped 5 bases and J dropped 7; count of bases not matched to a gene: 12. For the CDR3, the DNA is TGTGCCAGCAGTCCACACTCGGGACAGGGTTTGAATGAGCAGTTCTTC. Amino acids: CASSPHSGQGLNEQFF.

The chain combines TRBV24-1 with TRBJ2-3; no firm D call. CDR1 KGHDR and CDR2 SFDVKD come from the germline V gene. V lost 1 base, J lost 0 bases, and 7 bases lay in between. The CDR3 covers 15 residues. CDR3 coding DNA: TGTGCCACCAGTGATTTAGGGCAGAGCACAGATACGCAGTATTTT. It translates to CATSDLGQSTDTQYF.